This note documents a single T cell receptor beta chain sequence. Its antigen has not been determined. Base-call qualities are not available, and no considerably larger clone is one nucleotide away. Collaborating institutions collected whole blood in K2EDTA tubes following their own protocols. For TCRbeta analysis, collaborators shipped samples in one of three forms: frozen whole blood, isolated PBMCs, or DNA extracted from either of those sample types. TCRbeta CDR3 regions were amplified from genomic DNA by means of the immunoSEQ Assay, a bias-controlled multiplex PCR. On the study's bioinformatics: Nucleated cell counts per sample were estimated from amplification of reference gene primers within the assay. Sequence reads were collapsed and filtered to measure the absolute abundance of every unique TCRbeta CDR3 rearrangement. Productive Simpson clonality was computed per sample as the square root of Simpson's diversity index over productive rearrangements. TCRdb obtained this table from immuneACCESS and retained in-frame rearrangements with V and J assigned. These tables miss some clones; where compared with another copy, unresolved V genes account for less than half of the shortfall, and the remainder is unexplained. The DNA gave D and trimming, while V, J and clone size come from that table. The sample records about 80,000 clones, around four fifths of which are singletons. Of the sample, about 20% is held by the ten largest clones.

The germline V gene provides CDR1 SGHAT and CDR2 FQNNGV. Trimming accounts for 5 bases at V and 5 bases at J, while the number of junction bases matched to no gene is 3. Inclusive of the bounding cysteine and phenylalanine, the CDR3 is 13 residues long. The retained sequence is limited to the CDR3, 39 bases, with the frame set at the first base. This entry comes from a study of blood T cell repertoires in COVID-19 (dated by TCRdb to about 2020). For the wider study: The collaborator samples originated in the United States, Italy and Spain and spanned the acute and convalescent phases of COVID-19. The dataset comprised deeply sampled blood TCRbeta repertoires from subjects exposed to, actively infected with, or recovered from COVID-19. Nearly every sample came with metadata listing a de-identified subject ID, COVID-19 status, age in years and sex. The samples were drawn from two sources: the first 160 participants of the ongoing ImmuneRACE study, and approximately 1,300 subjects contributed by 6 global collaborators. The repertoires were released in a freely available public database meant as a resource for research on the immune response to SARS-CoV-2. The prospective study material was composed of cDNA or gDNA derived from T cells, B-cell-depleted T cells, or PBMCs. Where HLA class I and class II types were available, the types were taken from metadata supplied by the sample provider, not from assay-based typing. What the authors observed across the whole study: Clinical and demographic metadata were provided uncurated, with the amount varying by source and participant.

The sequence was obtained from a man at least 80 years old with active or convalescent COVID-19. The rearranged chain carries TRBV11-2 and TRBJ2-5; the junction holds 9 bases that match TRBD1. The sample taken for sequencing was peripheral blood. The DNA is as follows: TGTGCCAGCAGCAGGACAGGGGTGGAGACCCAGTACTTC. Its protein product is CASSRTGVETQYF.